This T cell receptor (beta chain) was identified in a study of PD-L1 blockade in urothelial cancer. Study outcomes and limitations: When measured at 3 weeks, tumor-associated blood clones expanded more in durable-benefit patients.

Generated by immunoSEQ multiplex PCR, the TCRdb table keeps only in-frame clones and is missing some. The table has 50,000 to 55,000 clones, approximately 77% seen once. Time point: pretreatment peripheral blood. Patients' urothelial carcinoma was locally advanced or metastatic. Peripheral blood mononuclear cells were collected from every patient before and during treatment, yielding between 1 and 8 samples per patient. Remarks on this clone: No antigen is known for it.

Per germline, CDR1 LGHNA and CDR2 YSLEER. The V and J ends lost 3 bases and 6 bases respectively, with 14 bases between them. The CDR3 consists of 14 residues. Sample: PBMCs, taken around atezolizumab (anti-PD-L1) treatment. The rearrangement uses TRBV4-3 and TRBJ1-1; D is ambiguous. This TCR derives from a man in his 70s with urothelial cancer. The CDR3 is CASSHQQESSEAFF. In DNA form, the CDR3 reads TGCGCCAGCAGCCACCAGCAGGAATCGTCTGAAGCTTTCTTT.